This TCR beta chain originates from a study of post-analysis software for immune sequencing data. For the study at large: Recorded subtypes: relapsing-remitting, secondary progressive, progressive-relapsing; some patients unannotated.

This clonotype came up once. The antigen is not known. Trimming took off 3 bases at V and 2 bases at J, with 17 bases between the two ends. The CDR3 contains 16 residues. The germline V gene has CDR1 SNHLY and CDR2 FYNNEI. Study-level findings and limits: F measure clustering grouped samples strongly by preparation batch. Five or six TRBV segments, TRBV5-6, TRBV5-1 and TRBV20-1 among them, were found more frequent in patients than controls. There was significantly lower normalized Chao1 diversity in multiple sclerosis patients than in controls.

The TCR beta cDNA libraries contained unique molecular identifiers. TCRdb passed the PCR reads through MiXCR, listing each CDR3 protein once. This sample has hundreds of thousands of distinct CDR3 sequences, with about 32% found just once. This receptor was taken from a girl aged 5-17 years with multiple sclerosis. The source material was blood. The genes are TRBV2 and TRBJ2-7; D might be TRBD1 or TRBD2, each matching 5 bases. Here the CDR3 reads CASSESLGTGTYEQYF. DNA of the CDR3: TGTGCCAGCAGTGAGAGTTTGGGGACGGGGACCTACGAGCAGTACTTC.